These T cell receptor beta chains were read from a single sample in a study of regulatory T cells in long-lasting Graves disease. TCRdb fed the multiplex PCR reads into MiXCR, producing one record per CDR3 protein. Among hundreds of thousands of distinct CDR3 sequences listed, about a fifth were seen once. The sequenced sample was peripheral blood mononuclear cells (PBMCs), obtained when the disease was refractory, from a patient treated with antithyroid drugs. The receptors derive from a female donor with Graves disease. Each CDR3 is given with its conserved first and last residue. A D gene is named only where the DNA matches it firmly. Clone size appears in some rows only: once, few, many, or a class for an expanded clone.

j_call	v_call	clone_size	d_call	cdr3_nt	cdr3_aa
TRBJ1-2	TRBV28	many	TRBD1	TGTGCCATTCAAACCGGGACAGGGTTTACGTATGGCTACACCTTC	CAIQTGTGFTYGYTF
TRBJ2-5	TRBV27	many	-	TGTGCCAGCAGTTTAGCAGGGTGGGGTCGCCAAGAGACCCAGTACTTC	CASSLAGWGRQETQYF
TRBJ2-7	TRBV20-1	many	-	TGCAGTGCGTCCGGGACCGTCACCTACGAGCAGTACTTC	CSASGTVTYEQYF
TRBJ1-5	TRBV19	many	TRBD1	TGTGCCAGTAGTACTACAGGGGGAAGTCAGCCCCAGCATTTT	CASSTTGGSQPQHF
TRBJ1-2	TRBV28	many	-	TGTGCCAGCGGAGATATCTCGCTGACCTCGGGCTACACCTTC	CASGDISLTSGYTF
TRBJ1-1	TRBV12-3/TRBV12-4	-	TRBD1	TGTGCCAGCAGTTCGACAGGGGGCGCGGCTTTCTTT	CASSSTGGAAFF
TRBJ2-2	TRBV20-1	few	-	TGCAGTGCTAGCCCAGGGAGCCCCCCGAACACCGGGGAGCTGTTTTTT	CSASPGSPPNTGELFF
TRBJ1-5	TRBV7-8	few	-	TGTGCCAGCAGCTTAGAGGGCGGAGAGGCCGACTTTAGCAATCAGCCCCAGCATTTT	CASSLEGGEADFSNQPQHF
TRBJ1-6	TRBV6-1	-	-	TGTGCCAGCAAGCTCGCCTTTAATTCACCCCTCCACTTT	CASKLAFNSPLHF
TRBJ2-1	TRBV18	-	-	TGTGCCAGCTCACCACCTTTTAGCGGATACAATGAGCAGTTCTTC	CASSPPFSGYNEQFF
TRBJ2-7	TRBV6-1	many	-	TGTGCCAGCAGCTTAAACTCCTTCCTTGATTACGAGCAGTACTTC	CASSLNSFLDYEQYF
TRBJ2-7	TRBV7-9	many	TRBD2	TGTGCCAGCAGCTCACTAGCGGGAGACGACGAGCAGTACTTC	CASSSLAGDDEQYF
TRBJ1-5	TRBV19	many	-	TGTGCCAGTAGTGACCAGGGGCCAAGGCAGCCCCAGCATTTT	CASSDQGPRQPQHF
TRBJ2-7	TRBV5-1	-	-	TGCGCCAGCAGCACCGGCGGGCGGACCGCCTACGAGCAGTACTTC	CASSTGGRTAYEQYF
TRBJ1-2	TRBV7-2	-	TRBD1	TGTGCCAGCAGCTTACCGGGACAGCGCTATGGCTACACCTTC	CASSLPGQRYGYTF
TRBJ1-1	TRBV6-1	many	-	TGTGCCAGCAGTAGCACTGGGGTTGGAGAAGCTTTCTTT	CASSSTGVGEAFF
TRBJ2-7	TRBV7-2	many	-	TGTGCCAGCAGCACAATAGAGAGGGGGTGGAACGAGCAGTACTTC	CASSTIERGWNEQYF
TRBJ2-4	TRBV19	few	TRBD2	TGTGCCAGTACCTCCGGGCTAGCGGAGATGTACTTC	CASTSGLAEMYF
TRBJ1-1	TRBV5-1	-	-	TGCGCCAACAGCTTTACAGGGAGGTCGACTGAAGCTTTCTTT	CANSFTGRSTEAFF
TRBJ1-5	TRBV27	few	-	TGTGCCAGCAGTTTCGGGGGGCAGGGGCAACATTATAGCAATCAGCCCCAGCATTTT	CASSFGGQGQHYSNQPQHF
TRBJ2-1	TRBV6-9	-	-	TGTGCCAGCAGTTACCGACTAGACAATGAGCAGTTCTTC	CASSYRLDNEQFF
TRBJ2-7	TRBV30	few	-	TGTGCCTGGAGTACAGGAAGGTCCTACGAGCAGTACTTC	CAWSTGRSYEQYF